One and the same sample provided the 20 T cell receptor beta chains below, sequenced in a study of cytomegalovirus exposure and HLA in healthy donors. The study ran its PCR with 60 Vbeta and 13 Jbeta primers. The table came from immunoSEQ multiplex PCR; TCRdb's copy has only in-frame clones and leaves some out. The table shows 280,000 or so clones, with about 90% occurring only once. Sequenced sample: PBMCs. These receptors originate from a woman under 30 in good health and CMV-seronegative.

The CDR3 nucleotides are TGTGCCTGGAGGCTAGCGGGTCCTACCTACGAGCAGTACTTC. It is translated as CAWRLAGPTYEQYF. This rearrangement joins TRBV30 to TRBJ2-5; 8 nucleotides agree with TRBD2. TRBJ2-7 explains the end of the DNA better; the J call may be wrong. The CDR3 is 14 amino acids. The germline CDR1 and CDR2 sequences are GTSNPN and SVGIG (reference sequence).

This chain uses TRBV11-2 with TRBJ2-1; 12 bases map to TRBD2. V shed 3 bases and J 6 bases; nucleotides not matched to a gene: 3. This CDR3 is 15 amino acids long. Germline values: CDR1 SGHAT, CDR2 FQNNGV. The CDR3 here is CASSFTSGGINEQFF. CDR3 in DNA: TGTGCCAGCAGCTTCACTAGCGGGGGGATCAATGAGCAGTTCTTC.

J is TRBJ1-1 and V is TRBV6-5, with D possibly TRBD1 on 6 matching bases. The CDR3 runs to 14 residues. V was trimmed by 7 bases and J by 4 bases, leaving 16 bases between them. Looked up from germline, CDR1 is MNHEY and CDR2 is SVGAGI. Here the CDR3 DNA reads TGTGCCAGCATCATACAGGGTGGTGGCACTGAAGCTTTCTTT. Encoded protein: CASIIQGGGTEAFF.

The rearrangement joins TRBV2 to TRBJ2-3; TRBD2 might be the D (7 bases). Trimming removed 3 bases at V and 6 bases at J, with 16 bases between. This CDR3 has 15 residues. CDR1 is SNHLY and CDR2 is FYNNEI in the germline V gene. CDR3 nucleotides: TGTGCCAGCAGTGATTGGGGCGGGGGCCCCGATACGCAGTATTTT. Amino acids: CASSDWGGGPDTQYF.

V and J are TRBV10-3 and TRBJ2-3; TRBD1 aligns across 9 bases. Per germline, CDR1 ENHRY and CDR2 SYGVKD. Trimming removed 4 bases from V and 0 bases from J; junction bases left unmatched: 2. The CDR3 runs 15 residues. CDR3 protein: CAISVGQGSTDTQYF. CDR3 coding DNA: TGTGCCATCAGTGTGGGACAGGGAAGCACAGATACGCAGTATTTT.

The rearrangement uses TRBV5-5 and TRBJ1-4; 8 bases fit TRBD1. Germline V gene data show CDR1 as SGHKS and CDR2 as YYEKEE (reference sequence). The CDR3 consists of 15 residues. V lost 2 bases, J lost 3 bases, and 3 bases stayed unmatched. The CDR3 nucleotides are TGTGCCAGCAGCTTATTACAGGGGGCTAATGAAAAACTGTTTTTT. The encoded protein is CASSLLQGANEKLFF.

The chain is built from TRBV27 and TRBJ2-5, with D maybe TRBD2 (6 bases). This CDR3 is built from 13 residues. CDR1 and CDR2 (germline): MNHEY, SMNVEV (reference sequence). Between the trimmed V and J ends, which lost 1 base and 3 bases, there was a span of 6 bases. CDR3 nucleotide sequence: TGTGCCAGCAGTTTATGGGGGGAAGAGACCCAGTACTTC. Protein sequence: CASSLWGEETQYF.

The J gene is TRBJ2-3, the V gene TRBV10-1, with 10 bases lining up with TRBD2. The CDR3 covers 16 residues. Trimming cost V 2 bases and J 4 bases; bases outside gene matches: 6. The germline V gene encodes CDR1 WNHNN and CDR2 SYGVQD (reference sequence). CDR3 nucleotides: TGCGCCAGCAGTGAGCGGCGGCTAGCGGGGGCAGATACGCAGTATTTT. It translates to CASSERRLAGADTQYF.

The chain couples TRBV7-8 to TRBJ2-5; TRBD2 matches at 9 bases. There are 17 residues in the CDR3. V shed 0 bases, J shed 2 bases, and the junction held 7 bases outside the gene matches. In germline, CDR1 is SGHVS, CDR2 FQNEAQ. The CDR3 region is CASSLAVTSGGQETQYF. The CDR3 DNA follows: TGTGCCAGCAGCTTAGCTGTTACCAGCGGGGGGCAAGAGACCCAGTACTTC.

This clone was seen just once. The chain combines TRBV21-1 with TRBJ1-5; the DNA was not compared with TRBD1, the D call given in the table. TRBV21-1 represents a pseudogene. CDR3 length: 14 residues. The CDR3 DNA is TGTGCCAGCAGCAAACCCAGGGCCGAGCAGCCCCAGCATTTT. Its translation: CASSKPRAEQPQHF.

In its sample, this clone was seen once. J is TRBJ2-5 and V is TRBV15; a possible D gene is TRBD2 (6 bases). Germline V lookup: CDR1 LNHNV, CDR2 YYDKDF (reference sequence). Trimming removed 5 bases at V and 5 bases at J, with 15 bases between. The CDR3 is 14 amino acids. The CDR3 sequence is CATSVWGREETQYF. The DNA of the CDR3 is TGTGCCACCAGCGTATGGGGCCGGGAGGAGACCCAGTACTTC.

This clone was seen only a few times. CDR3 DNA sequence: TGCAGCGTCACTTTTATCCAGGGAGGTGAGCAGTACTTC. This codes for CSVTFIQGGEQYF. The rearrangement links TRBV29-1 to TRBJ2-7, with D perhaps matching TRBD2 (6 bases). V was shortened by 6 bases and J by 7 bases, with 19 bases between the two germline ends. CDR3 length: 13 amino acids. Germline CDR1 SQVTM, CDR2 ANQGSEA.

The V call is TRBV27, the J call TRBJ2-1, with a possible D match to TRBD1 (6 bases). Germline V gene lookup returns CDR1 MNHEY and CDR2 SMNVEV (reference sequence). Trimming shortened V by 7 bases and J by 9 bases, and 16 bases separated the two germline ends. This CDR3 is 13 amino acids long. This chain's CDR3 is CASTLGAGSEQFF. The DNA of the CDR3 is TGTGCCAGCACCCTGGGGGCAGGGAGTGAGCAGTTCTTC.

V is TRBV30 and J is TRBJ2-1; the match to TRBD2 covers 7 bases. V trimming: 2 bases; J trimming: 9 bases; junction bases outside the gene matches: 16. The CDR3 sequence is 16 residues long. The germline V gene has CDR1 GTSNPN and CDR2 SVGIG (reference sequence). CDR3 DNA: TGTGCCTGGAGTCCAAAGGGACTAATCGGGTCCAGTGAGCAGTTCTTC. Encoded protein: CAWSPKGLIGSSEQFF.

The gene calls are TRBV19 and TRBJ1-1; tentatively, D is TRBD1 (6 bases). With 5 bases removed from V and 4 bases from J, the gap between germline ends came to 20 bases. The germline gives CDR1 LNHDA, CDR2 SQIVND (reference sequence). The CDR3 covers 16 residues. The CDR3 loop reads CASSATNRVMSTEAFF. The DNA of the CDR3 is TGTGCCAGTAGTGCAACCAACAGGGTAATGAGCACTGAAGCTTTCTTT.

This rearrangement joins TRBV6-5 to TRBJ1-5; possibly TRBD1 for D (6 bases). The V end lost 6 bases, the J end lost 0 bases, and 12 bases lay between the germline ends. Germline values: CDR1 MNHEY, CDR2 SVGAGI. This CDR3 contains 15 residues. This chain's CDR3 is CASSPRTDSNQPQHF. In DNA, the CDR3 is TGTGCCAGCAGCCCACGGACAGATAGCAATCAGCCCCAGCATTTT.

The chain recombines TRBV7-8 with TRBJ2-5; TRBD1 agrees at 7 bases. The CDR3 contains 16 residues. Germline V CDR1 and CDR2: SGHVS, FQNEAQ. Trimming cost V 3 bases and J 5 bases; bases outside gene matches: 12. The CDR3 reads CASSFARTGVGETQYF. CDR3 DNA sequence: TGTGCCAGCAGCTTTGCACGCACAGGGGTCGGGGAGACCCAGTACTTC.

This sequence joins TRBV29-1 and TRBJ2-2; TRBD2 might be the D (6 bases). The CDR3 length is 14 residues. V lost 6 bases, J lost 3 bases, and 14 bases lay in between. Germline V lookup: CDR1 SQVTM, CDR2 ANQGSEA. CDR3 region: CSVGGLVDTGELFF. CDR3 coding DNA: TGCAGCGTGGGGGGACTCGTCGACACCGGGGAGCTGTTTTTT.

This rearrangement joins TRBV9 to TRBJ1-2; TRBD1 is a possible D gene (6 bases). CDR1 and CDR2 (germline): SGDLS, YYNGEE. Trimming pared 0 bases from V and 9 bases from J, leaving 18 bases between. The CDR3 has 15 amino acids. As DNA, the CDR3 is TGTGCCAGCAGCGTAGCCCTCCAGGGGATAGAGAGCTACACCTTC. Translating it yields CASSVALQGIESYTF.

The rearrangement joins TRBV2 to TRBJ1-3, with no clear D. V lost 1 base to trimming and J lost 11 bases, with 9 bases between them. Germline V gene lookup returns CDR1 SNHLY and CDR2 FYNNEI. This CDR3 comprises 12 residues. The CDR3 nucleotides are TGTGCCAGCAGTGAAGGCCCCGGGGCCATATATTTT. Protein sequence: CASSEGPGAIYF.